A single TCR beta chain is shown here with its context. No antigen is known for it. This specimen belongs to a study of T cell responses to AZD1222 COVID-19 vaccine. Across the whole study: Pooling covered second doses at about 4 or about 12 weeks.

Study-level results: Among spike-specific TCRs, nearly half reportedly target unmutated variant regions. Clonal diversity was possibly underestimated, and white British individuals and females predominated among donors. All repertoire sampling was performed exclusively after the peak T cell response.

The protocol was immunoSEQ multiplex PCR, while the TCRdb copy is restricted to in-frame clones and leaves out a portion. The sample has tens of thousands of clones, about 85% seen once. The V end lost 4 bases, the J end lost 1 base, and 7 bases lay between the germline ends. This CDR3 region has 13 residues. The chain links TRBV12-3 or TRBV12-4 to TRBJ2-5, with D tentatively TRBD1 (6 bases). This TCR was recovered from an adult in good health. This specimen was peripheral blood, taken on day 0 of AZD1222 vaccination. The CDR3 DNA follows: TGTGCCAGCAGTTGGGACATCCAAGAGACCCAGTACTTC. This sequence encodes CASSWDIQETQYF.